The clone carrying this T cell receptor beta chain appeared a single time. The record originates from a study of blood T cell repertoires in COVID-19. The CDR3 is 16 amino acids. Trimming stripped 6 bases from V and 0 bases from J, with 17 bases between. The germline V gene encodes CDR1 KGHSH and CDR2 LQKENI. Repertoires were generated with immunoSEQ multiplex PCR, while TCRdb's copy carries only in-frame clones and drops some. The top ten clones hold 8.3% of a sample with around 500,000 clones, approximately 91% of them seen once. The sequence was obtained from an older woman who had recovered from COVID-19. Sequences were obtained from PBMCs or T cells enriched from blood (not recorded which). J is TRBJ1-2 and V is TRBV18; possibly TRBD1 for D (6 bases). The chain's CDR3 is CASSPGTPSANYGYTF. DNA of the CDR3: TGTGCCAGCTCCCCCGGGACACCGTCAGCTAACTATGGCTACACCTTC.